This T cell receptor beta chain was sequenced during a study of CD8+CD57+ T cells in acquired aplastic anemia. Study-level background: The average for DNA from sorted CD4+ and CD8+ cells was 3 to 3.5 ug. Study findings and constraints: Patients had twenty-nine CD8+ CDR3 sequences in common with controls (the shared set). Controls did not differ significantly from patients in CD8+ Simpson's diversity.

This clonotype was observed a single time. Antigen: not known. CD8+CD57+ cell expansion, shown by flow cytometry, had occurred in the patients selected for sequencing. Prior therapy had not been administered to any patient at the time of blood sampling. V was trimmed by 0 bases and J by 0 bases, leaving 5 bases between them. CDR1 is ENHRY, CDR2 SYGVKD, per germline. The CDR3 loop spans 15 amino acids. Profiles of TCR beta VDJ and CDR3 were generated from a genomic DNA template. MiXCR was run by TCRdb on the reads, yielding one entry per CDR3 protein. Here the sample spans approximately 200,000 distinct CDR3 sequences, around 49% being singletons.

The rearrangement links TRBV10-3 to TRBJ1-4; D ambiguous. Sequenced material: sorted CD4+, CD8+, or CD8+CD57+ T cells (not recorded which) from PBMCs. The receptor's source is a human donor with aplastic anemia. The DNA of the CDR3 is TGTGCCATCAGTGAGTCGAGCACAACTAATGAAAAACTGTTTTTT. Translated, it gives CAISESSTTNEKLFF.